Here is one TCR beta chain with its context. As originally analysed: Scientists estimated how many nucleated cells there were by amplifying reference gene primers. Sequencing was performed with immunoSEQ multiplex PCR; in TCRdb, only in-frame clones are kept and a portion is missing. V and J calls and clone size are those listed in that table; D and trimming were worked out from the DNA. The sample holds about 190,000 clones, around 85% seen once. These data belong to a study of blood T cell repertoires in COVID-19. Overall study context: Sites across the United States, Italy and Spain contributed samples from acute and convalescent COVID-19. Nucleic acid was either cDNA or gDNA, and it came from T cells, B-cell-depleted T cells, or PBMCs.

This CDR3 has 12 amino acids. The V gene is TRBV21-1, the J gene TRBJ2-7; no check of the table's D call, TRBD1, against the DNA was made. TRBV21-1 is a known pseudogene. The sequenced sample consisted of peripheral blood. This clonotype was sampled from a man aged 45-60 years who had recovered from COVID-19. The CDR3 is CASNQQGYEQYF. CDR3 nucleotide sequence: TGTGCCAGCAACCAACAGGGCTACGAGCAGTACTTC.